This T cell receptor (beta chain) was captured in a study of blood T cell repertoires in COVID-19. At the level of the study: COVID-19 samples collected from the United States, Italy and Spain covered acute and convalescent phases. The analysed material was cDNA or gDNA that came from T cells, B-cell-depleted T cells, or PBMCs.

Assay used: immunoSEQ multiplex PCR; TCRdb lists only in-frame clones, some missing. The sample carries over 150,000 clones, around 85% recorded once. The germline V gene encodes CDR1 MNHEY and CDR2 SVGAGI. The ends lost 6 bases at V and 0 bases at J; junction bases unmatched: 3. This CDR3 region has 15 residues. The receptor was derived from a man between 70 and 80 years old with active or convalescent COVID-19. The sample comprised peripheral blood. The chain carries TRBV6-5 and TRBJ1-4; 8 bases line up with TRBD1. The CDR3 nucleotides read TGTGCCAGCAGCCCGGACAGGGCAACTAATGAAAAACTGTTTTTT. Translating gives CASSPDRATNEKLFF.